The present TCR beta chain was sequenced within a study of T cells in localized non-small cell lung cancer. On this clone itself: What it binds is not known.

Clones were read by immunoSEQ multiplex PCR, and TCRdb kept only the in-frame ones, dropping some. This table holds about 1,500 clones, approximately 20% found once. Findings of the study overall: A median approximately 60 of the top 100 tumor clones appeared in adjacent lung. An association was observed between higher blood T cell density and longer overall survival. The greatest T cell clonality was found in uninvolved adjacent lung (higher than in tumor).

The sequence came from a male donor older than 55 with stage I lung adenocarcinoma. The sequencing used lung tumor tissue, collected before any cancer treatment.

The CDR3: CASSISPGATLGQYF. DNA of the CDR3: TGTGCCAGTAGTATAAGTCCAGGAGCCACTCTTGGGCAGTACTTC. The chain joins TRBV19 to TRBJ2-7; D gene uncertain. The CDR3 runs to 15 residues. Germline V lookup: CDR1 LNHDA, CDR2 SQIVND (reference sequence). Trimming removed 2 bases at V and 9 bases at J, with 20 bases between.